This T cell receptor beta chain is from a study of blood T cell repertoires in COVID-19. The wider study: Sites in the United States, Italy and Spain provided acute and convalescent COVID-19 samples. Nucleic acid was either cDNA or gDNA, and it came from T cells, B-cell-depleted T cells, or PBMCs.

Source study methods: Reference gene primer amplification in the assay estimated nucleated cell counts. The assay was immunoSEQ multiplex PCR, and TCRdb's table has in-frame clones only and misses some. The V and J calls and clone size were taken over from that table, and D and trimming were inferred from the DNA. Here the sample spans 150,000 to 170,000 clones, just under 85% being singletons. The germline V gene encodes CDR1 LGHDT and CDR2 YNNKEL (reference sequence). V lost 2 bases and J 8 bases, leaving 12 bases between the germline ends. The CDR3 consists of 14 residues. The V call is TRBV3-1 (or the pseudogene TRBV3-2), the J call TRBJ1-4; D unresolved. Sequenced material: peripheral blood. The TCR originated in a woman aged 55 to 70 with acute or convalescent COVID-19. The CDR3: CASSQSGIPEKLFF. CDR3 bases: TGTGCCAGCAGCCAATCCGGGATCCCCGAAAAACTGTTTTTT.